A single sample is the source of the 6 T cell receptor beta chains below, sequenced in a study of blood T cells in healthy people across ages. A second PCR, run for roughly 7 to 11 cycles, used a sample-barcoded 5' primer plus a J-beta primer mix. TCRdb independently ran MiXCR on the 5' RACE reads; one entry per CDR3 protein. The sample lists about 930,000 distinct CDR3 sequences; under 35% were seen once. The sample was also reused in another study, on T cells of mothers and their children.

Sequencing used blood. Receptor source: a woman between 40 and 55 years old in good health.

As concerns this clonotype: This may be a read error, as it is one base from a much larger clone. The chain carries TRBV2 and TRBJ2-7; 10 bases align to TRBD1. The CDR3 runs to 15 residues. The germline CDR1 and CDR2 sequences are SNHLY and FYNNEI. The CDR3 DNA reads as TGTGCCAGCAGTGAGACAGGGGGCGCCTCCCACGAGCAGTACTTC. It specifies CASSETGGASHEQYF.

Ten or more counts support this clonotype. CDR3 sequence: CASSLRGASYEQYF. The CDR3 nucleotides are TGTGCCAGCAGTTTAAGAGGGGCAAGTTACGAGCAGTACTTC. The chain combines TRBV27 with TRBJ2-7, with D perhaps TRBD1 or TRBD2 (5 bases each). Looked up from germline, CDR1 is MNHEY and CDR2 is SMNVEV (reference sequence). With 2 bases removed from V and 4 bases from J, the gap between germline ends came to 12 bases. The CDR3 is 14 residues long.

This clonotype was observed many times. The CDR3 bases are TGTGCCAGCTCACCATCTATCTCCTACGAGCAGTACTTC. It yields the protein CASSPSISYEQYF. The V gene is TRBV18, the J gene TRBJ2-7; D ambiguous. V lost 2 bases and J 0 bases, leaving 5 bases between the germline ends. Germline CDR1 KGHSH, CDR2 LQKENI. CDR3 length equals 13 residues.

This clonotype was observed a handful of times. This chain links TRBV6-5 with TRBJ1-2; 9 bases are a match to TRBD1. J was trimmed by 2 bases and V by 0 bases; bases with no gene match: 4. Germline V gene sequence: CDR1 MNHEY, CDR2 SVGAGI. This CDR3 has 16 residues. CDR3 DNA sequence: TGTGCCAGCAGTTACTCGATGGGACAGGGAAACTATGGCTACACCTTC. Amino acids: CASSYSMGQGNYGYTF.

As to this clonotype: A much larger clone lies one base from this, so it may be a read error. V gene TRBV9 combines with J gene TRBJ2-6; 7 bases match TRBD1. The germline gives CDR1 SGDLS, CDR2 YYNGEE. CDR3 length equals 17 residues. The CDR3 coding sequence is TGTGCCAGCAGCGTAGCAGAGACAGGGCCTGGGGCCAACGTCCGGACTTTC. Encoded protein: CASSVAETGPGANVRTF.

Ten or more counts support this clonotype. The chain uses TRBV6-2 or TRBV6-3 and TRBJ2-1, with D perhaps being TRBD1 or TRBD2 (6 bases each). Trimming cost V 7 bases and J 8 bases, with 24 bases left between them. This CDR3 spans 16 amino acids. Germline values: CDR1 MNHEY, CDR2 SVGEGT. The CDR3 coding sequence is TGTGCCAGCACCGAAACGGGGGCTATCCTGGGTGATGAGCAGTTCTTC. Amino acids: CASTETGAILGDEQFF.